This section outlines one TCR beta chain sequence together with its context. Its specificity is not known. Sequenced by immunoSEQ multiplex PCR; TCRdb stores in-frame clones only, minus some. Of about 180,000 clones listed, around 94% are singletons. The study pooled second doses at about 4 or about 12 weeks. The record originates from a study of T cell responses to AZD1222 COVID-19 vaccine. Points from the study as a whole: All repertoire sampling was performed exclusively after the peak T cell response. Spike-wide vaccine-associated CD4 TCRs dominated at 160-218 and 743-854. Donors were mostly white British, more females; clonal diversity possibly underestimated.

CDR1 is SGHNT and CDR2 is YENEEA in the germline V gene. Between the trimmed V and J ends, which lost 4 bases and 5 bases, there was a span of 11 bases. The CDR3 consists of 13 residues. The source was peripheral blood, collected 28 days after the second AZD1222 dose. This TCR was sampled from an adult who received the AZD1222 COVID-19 vaccine. The V call is TRBV11-3, the J call TRBJ2-5; the D call may be TRBD1 or TRBD2 (7 bases each). The CDR3 DNA sequence: TGTGCCAGCAGCTCAGGGGGGGTTGAGACCCAGTACTTC. Translation gives CASSSGGVETQYF.